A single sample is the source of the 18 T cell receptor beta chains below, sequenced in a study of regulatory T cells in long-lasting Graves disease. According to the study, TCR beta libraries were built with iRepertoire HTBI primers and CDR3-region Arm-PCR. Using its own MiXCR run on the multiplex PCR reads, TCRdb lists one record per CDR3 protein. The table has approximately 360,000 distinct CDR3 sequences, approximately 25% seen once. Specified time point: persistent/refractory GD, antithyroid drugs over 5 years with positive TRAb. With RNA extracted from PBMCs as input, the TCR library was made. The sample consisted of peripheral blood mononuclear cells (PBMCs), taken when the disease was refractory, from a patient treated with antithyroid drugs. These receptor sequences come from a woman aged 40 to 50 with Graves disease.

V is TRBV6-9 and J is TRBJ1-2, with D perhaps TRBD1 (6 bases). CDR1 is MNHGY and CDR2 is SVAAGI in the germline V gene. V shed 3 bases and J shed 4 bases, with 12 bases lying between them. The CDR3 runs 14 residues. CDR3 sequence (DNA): TGTGCCAGCAGTTACACCTCAGGGGCCTATGGCTACACCTTC. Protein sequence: CASSYTSGAYGYTF.

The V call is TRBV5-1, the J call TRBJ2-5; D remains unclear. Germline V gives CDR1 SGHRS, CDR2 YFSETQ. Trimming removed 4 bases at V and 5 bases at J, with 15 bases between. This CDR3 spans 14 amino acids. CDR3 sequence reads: CASSPYGVRETQYF. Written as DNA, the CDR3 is TGCGCCAGCAGCCCTTATGGGGTCCGGGAGACCCAGTACTTC.

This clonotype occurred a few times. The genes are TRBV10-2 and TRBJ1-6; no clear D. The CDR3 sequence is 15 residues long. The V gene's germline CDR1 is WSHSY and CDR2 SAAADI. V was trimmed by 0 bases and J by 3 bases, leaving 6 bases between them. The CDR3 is CASSESGYYNSPLHF. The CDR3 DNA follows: TGCGCCAGCAGTGAGTCGGGATACTATAATTCACCCCTCCACTTT.

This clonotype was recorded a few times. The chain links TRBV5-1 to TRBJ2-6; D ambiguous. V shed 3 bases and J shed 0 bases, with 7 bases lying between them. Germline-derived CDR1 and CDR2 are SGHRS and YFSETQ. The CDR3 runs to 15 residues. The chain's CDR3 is CASSSLNSGANVLTF. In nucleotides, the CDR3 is TGCGCCAGCAGCTCCCTAAACTCTGGGGCCAACGTCCTGACTTTC.

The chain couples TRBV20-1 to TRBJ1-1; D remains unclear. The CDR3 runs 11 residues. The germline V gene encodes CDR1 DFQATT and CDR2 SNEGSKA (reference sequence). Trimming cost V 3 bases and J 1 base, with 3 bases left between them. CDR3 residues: CSASGNTEAFF. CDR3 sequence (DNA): TGCAGTGCTAGTGGGAACACTGAAGCTTTCTTT.

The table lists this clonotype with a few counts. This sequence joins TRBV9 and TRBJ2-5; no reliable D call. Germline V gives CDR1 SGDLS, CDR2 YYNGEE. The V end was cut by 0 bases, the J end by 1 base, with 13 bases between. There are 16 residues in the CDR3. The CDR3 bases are TGTGCCAGCAGCGTAGGTTCTAGGCAACGCCAAGAGACCCAGTACTTC. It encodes CASSVGSRQRQETQYF.

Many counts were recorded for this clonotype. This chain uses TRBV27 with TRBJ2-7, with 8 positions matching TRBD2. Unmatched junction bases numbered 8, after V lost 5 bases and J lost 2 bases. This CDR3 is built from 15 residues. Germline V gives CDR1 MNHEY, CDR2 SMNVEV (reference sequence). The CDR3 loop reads CASSGLAAGPYEQYF. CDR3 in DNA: TGTGCCAGCAGTGGACTAGCCGCGGGCCCCTACGAGCAGTACTTC.

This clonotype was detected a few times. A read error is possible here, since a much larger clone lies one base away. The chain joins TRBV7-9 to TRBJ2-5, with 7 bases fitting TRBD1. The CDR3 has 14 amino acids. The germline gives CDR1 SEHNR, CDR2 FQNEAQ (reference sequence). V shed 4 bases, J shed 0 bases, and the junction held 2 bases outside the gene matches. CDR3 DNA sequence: TGTGCCAGCAGCTCAGGGACAGACCAAGAGACCCAGTACTTC. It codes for CASSSGTDQETQYF.

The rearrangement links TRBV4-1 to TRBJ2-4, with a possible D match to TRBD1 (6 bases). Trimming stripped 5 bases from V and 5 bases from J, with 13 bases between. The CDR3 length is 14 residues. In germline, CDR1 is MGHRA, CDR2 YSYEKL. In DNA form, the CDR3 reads TGCGCCAGCAGCATCACCAGGGGCCAAAACATTCAGTACTTC. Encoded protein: CASSITRGQNIQYF.

The CDR3 protein is CASSLDSLGNQPQHF. CDR3 nucleotide sequence: TGTGCCAGCAGTCTGGACAGCCTCGGCAATCAGCCCCAGCATTTT. The V and J genes are TRBV7-8 and TRBJ1-5; the D gene is possibly TRBD1 (6 bases). The CDR3 extends over 15 amino acids. V gave up 6 bases and J gave up 2 bases, with 14 bases separating them. The germline V gene encodes CDR1 SGHVS and CDR2 FQNEAQ.

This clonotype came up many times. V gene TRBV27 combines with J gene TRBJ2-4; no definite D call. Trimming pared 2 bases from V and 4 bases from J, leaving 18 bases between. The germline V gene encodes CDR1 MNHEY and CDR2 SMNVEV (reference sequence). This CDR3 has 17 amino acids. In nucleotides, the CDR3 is TGTGCCAGCAGTTTAGGATTCGACCGAGTTACTAAAAACATTCAGTACTTC. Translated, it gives CASSLGFDRVTKNIQYF.

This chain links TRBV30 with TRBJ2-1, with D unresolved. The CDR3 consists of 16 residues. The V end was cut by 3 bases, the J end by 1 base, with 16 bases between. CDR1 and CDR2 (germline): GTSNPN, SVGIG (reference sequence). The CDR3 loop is CAWRGPGKGSYNEQFF. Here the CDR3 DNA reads TGTGCCTGGAGAGGACCAGGTAAAGGGTCCTACAATGAGCAGTTCTTC.

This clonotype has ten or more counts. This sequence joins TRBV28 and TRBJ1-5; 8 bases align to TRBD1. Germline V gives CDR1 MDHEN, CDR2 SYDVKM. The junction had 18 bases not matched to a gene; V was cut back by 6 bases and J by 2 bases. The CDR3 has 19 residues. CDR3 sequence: CASRGTDRVTTSGNQPQHF. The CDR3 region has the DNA TGTGCCAGCAGGGGGACGGACAGGGTAACGACCTCGGGCAATCAGCCCCAGCATTTT.

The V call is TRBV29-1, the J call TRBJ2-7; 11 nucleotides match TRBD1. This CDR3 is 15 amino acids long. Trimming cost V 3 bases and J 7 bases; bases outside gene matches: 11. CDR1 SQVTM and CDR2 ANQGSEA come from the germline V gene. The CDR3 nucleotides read TGCAGCGTTGACGAGCGGGGACAGGGGGTGGGAGAGCAGTACTTC. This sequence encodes CSVDERGQGVGEQYF.

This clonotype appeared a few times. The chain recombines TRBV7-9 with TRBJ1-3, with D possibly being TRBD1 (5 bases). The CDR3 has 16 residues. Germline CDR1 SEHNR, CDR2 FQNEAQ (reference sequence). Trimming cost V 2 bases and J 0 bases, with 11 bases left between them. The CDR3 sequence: CASSLYDSFSGNTIYF. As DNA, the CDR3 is TGTGCCAGCAGCTTATACGACAGCTTCTCTGGAAACACCATATATTTT.

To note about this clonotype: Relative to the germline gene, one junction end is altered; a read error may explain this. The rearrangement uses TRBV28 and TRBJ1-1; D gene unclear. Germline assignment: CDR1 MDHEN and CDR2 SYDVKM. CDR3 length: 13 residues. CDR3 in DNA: TGTGCCAGCAGCCGCCAAAGGAACACTGAAGCTCTCTTT. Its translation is CASSRQRNTEALF.

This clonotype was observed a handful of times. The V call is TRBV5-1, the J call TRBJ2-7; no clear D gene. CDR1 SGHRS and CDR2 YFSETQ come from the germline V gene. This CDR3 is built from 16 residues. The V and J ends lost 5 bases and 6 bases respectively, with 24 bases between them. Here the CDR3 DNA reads TGCGCCAGCAGACCTTTTGAGAGAAATCTCAACACCGAGCAGTACTTC. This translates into CASRPFERNLNTEQYF.

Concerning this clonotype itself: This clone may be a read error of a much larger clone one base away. Here the CDR3 reads CASSSEGTEAFF. In DNA, the CDR3 is TGTGCCAGCAGTTCGGAGGGCACTGAAGCTTTCTTT. The chain is built from TRBV25-1 and TRBJ1-1, with D unclear. The length of the CDR3 is 12 residues. In germline, CDR1 is MGHDK, CDR2 SYGVNS. V dropped 5 bases and J dropped 4 bases, with 8 bases sitting between them.